A single sample gave rise to the 26 T cell receptor beta chains below, sequenced in a study of T cell responses to AZD1222 COVID-19 vaccine. Profiled with immunoSEQ multiplex PCR; TCRdb holds only in-frame clones, not every one. The sample contains some 100,000 clones, about 88% of which appear only once. The specimen was peripheral blood, collected on day 0 of AZD1222 vaccination. The receptors come from an adult in good health.

The J gene is TRBJ2-3, the V gene TRBV29-1, with 10 bases identical to TRBD2. CDR3 size: 17 residues. V lost 6 bases to trimming and J lost 0 bases; unmatched junction nucleotides: 12. Germline assignment: CDR1 SQVTM and CDR2 ANQGSEA. The CDR3: CSVVLAGVRRSTDTQYF. The CDR3 bases are TGCAGCGTCGTTCTAGCGGGAGTGAGGCGGAGCACAGATACGCAGTATTTT.

V is TRBV30 and J is TRBJ1-5, with D unclear. This CDR3 contains 14 residues. Germline assignment: CDR1 GTSNPN and CDR2 SVGIG (reference sequence). V dropped 2 bases and J dropped 3 bases, with 11 bases sitting between them. This chain's CDR3 is CAWSSGMSNQPQHF. The CDR3, as DNA: TGTGCCTGGAGTTCCGGGATGTCCAATCAGCCCCAGCATTTT.

The chain links TRBV11-2 to TRBJ1-4; the D is unclear. Trimming pared 9 bases from V and 0 bases from J, leaving 8 bases between. Germline CDR1 SGHAT, CDR2 FQNNGV. This CDR3 has 13 residues. CDR3 nucleotide sequence: TGTGCCAGTACCAAAGCAACTAATGAAAAACTGTTTTTT. It is translated as CASTKATNEKLFF.

The V and J genes are TRBV6-2 or TRBV6-3 and TRBJ2-3; the D call may be TRBD1 or TRBD2 (5 bases each). This CDR3 contains 13 residues. V was pared by 2 bases and J by 6 bases, with 9 bases between. CDR1 MNHEY and CDR2 SVGEGT come from the germline V gene. CDR3 sequence reads: CASSYGRDDTQYF. The DNA of the CDR3 is TGTGCCAGCAGTTACGGTAGGGACGATACGCAGTATTTT.

The chain joins TRBV6-2 or TRBV6-3 to TRBJ1-5, with D possibly being TRBD1 (5 bases). Trimming pared 1 base from V and 6 bases from J, leaving 16 bases between. CDR3 length: 16 amino acids. Germline CDR1 and CDR2: MNHEY and SVGEGT. The CDR3 protein is CASSYYGRVASQPQHF. Written as DNA, the CDR3 is TGTGCCAGCAGTTACTACGGCAGGGTGGCGAGTCAGCCCCAGCATTTT.

The J gene is TRBJ2-1, the V gene TRBV15; a weak D match, TRBD1 (5 bases). The germline gives CDR1 LNHNV, CDR2 YYDKDF (reference sequence). The CDR3 consists of 14 residues. Between the trimmed V and J ends, which lost 1 base and 3 bases, there was a span of 7 bases. CDR3 in DNA: TGTGCCACCAGCAGAGGGGGCCTCTACAATGAGCAGTTCTTC. Translation: CATSRGGLYNEQFF.

The chain uses TRBV10-3 and TRBJ1-1; no clear D. The CDR3 is made up of 16 amino acids. The germline V gene encodes CDR1 ENHRY and CDR2 SYGVKD. Trimming shortened V by 3 bases and J by 0 bases, and 14 bases separated the two germline ends. In DNA, the CDR3 is TGTGCCATCAGTGACTACCGGGAAGCCATGAACACTGAAGCTTTCTTT. Translated: CAISDYREAMNTEAFF.

The chain uses TRBV7-9 and TRBJ1-6; perhaps TRBD1 as D (5 bases). Trimming cost V 5 bases and J 4 bases, with 15 bases left between them. CDR1 SEHNR and CDR2 FQNEAQ come from the germline V gene (reference sequence). This CDR3 is built from 16 residues. Here the CDR3 DNA reads TGTGCCAGCAGCCCAGGACCGGGGGGATATAATTCACCCCTCCACTTT. Translating gives CASSPGPGGYNSPLHF.

V usage is TRBV19 and J usage is TRBJ1-5, with D possibly matching TRBD1 (6 bases). Trimming cost V 1 base and J 2 bases, with 6 bases left between them. CDR1 LNHDA and CDR2 SQIVND come from the germline V gene (reference sequence). This CDR3 spans 14 amino acids. CDR3 residues: CASSIAGGNQPQHF. CDR3 bases: TGTGCCAGTAGTATAGCAGGGGGCAATCAGCCCCAGCATTTT. Looking up the rest from reference TRBV19 and TRBJ1-5 gives the full variable domain: DGGITQSPKYLFRKEGQNVTLSCEQNLNHDAMYWYRQDPGQGLRLIYYSQIVNDFQKGDIAEGYSVSREKKESFPLTVTSAQKNPTAFYLCASSIAGGNQPQHFGDGTRLSIL.

The V call is TRBV25-1, the J call TRBJ1-2; D is possibly TRBD1 (6 bases). Trimming shortened V by 7 bases and J by 7 bases, and 16 bases separated the two germline ends. Germline V lookup: CDR1 MGHDK, CDR2 SYGVNS. The CDR3 extends over 13 amino acids. CDR3 amino acids: CASTQSQGGGYTF. Written as DNA, the CDR3 is TGTGCCAGCACTCAGTCCCAAGGGGGTGGCTACACCTTC.

V gene TRBV4-2 combines with J gene TRBJ2-3, with 8 bases aligning to TRBD2. The junction had 6 bases not matched to a gene; V was cut back by 0 bases and J by 4 bases. The germline V gene encodes CDR1 LGHNA and CDR2 YNFKEQ. The CDR3 extends over 16 amino acids. CDR3 sequence reads: CASSQDKASGPDTQYF. CDR3 in DNA: TGTGCCAGCAGCCAAGATAAGGCTAGCGGGCCAGATACGCAGTATTTT.

The genes are TRBV24-1 and TRBJ1-2, with D unclear. This CDR3 spans 13 amino acids. The V gene's germline CDR1 is KGHDR and CDR2 SFDVKD. V was cut by 0 bases and J by 6 bases, with 7 bases left in between. CDR3 loop: CATSDLLGDGYTF. CDR3 in DNA: TGTGCCACCAGTGATTTGCTTGGGGATGGCTACACCTTC.

This chain links TRBV28 with TRBJ1-4; D perhaps matches TRBD1 (5 bases). The V gene's germline CDR1 is MDHEN and CDR2 SYDVKM. The CDR3 runs to 15 residues. Trimming left V 2 bases short and J 3 bases short, with 10 bases between. CDR3 loop: CASSLGGRANEKLFF. The CDR3 DNA follows: TGTGCCAGCAGTTTAGGGGGAAGGGCTAATGAAAAACTGTTTTTT.

The rearrangement links TRBV7-9 to TRBJ1-2; 8 bases fit TRBD1. CDR3 size: 17 residues. Germline values: CDR1 SEHNR, CDR2 FQNEAQ (reference sequence). V shed 2 bases and J 2 bases; nucleotides not matched to a gene: 10. The CDR3 DNA sequence: TGTGCCAGCAGCTTAACGGTGGCAGGGGGCTTGAACTATGGCTACACCTTC. It specifies CASSLTVAGGLNYGYTF.

This clone has only a few counts. The chain uses TRBV13 and TRBJ2-3; TRBD2 matches 7 bases. Germline-derived CDR1 and CDR2 are PRHDT and FYEKMQ (reference sequence). This CDR3 is built from 17 residues. V was clipped by 0 bases and J by 4 bases; unmatched bases: 10. CDR3 region: CASSLGSREKFSDTQYF. CDR3 DNA sequence: TGTGCCAGCAGCTTAGGATCGCGGGAGAAGTTTTCAGATACGCAGTATTTT.

V is TRBV7-3 and J is TRBJ2-2; D is unclear. The CDR3 has 12 amino acids. Germline loops: CDR1 SGHTA, CDR2 FQGTGA. V lost 5 bases and J 6 bases, leaving 7 bases between the germline ends. The DNA for the CDR3 is TGTGCCAGCAGCCTACACGCCGGGGAGCTGTTTTTT. It encodes CASSLHAGELFF.

The chain uses TRBV9 and TRBJ2-3; 10 bases are a match to TRBD2. With V trimmed by 1 base and J by 5 bases, 10 bases remained unmatched. The CDR3 is made up of 17 amino acids. Germline V gene sequence: CDR1 SGDLS, CDR2 YYNGEE. As DNA, the CDR3 is TGTGCCAGCAGCGTAACTAGCGGGACAAAATTAGGAGATACGCAGTATTTT. Translation gives CASSVTSGTKLGDTQYF.

The chain joins TRBV5-1 to TRBJ2-1; D is perhaps TRBD2 (5 bases). Per the germline V gene, CDR1 is SGHRS and CDR2 is YFSETQ. The CDR3 is 15 amino acids. V was trimmed by 5 bases and J by 2 bases, leaving 14 bases between them. The CDR3 DNA is TGCGCCAGCAGTCTTGGAGGCCAGACCTACAATGAGCAGTTCTTC. Translated, it gives CASSLGGQTYNEQFF.

The V gene is TRBV6-2 or TRBV6-3, the J gene TRBJ2-3, with 7 bases that match TRBD2. Germline V lookup: CDR1 MNHEY, CDR2 SVGEGT. The V gene end was trimmed by 2 bases and the J gene end by 3 bases; junction bases not matched to a gene: 8. This CDR3 contains 16 residues. CDR3 sequence: CASSYEREVGTDTQYF. The CDR3 DNA reads TGTGCCAGCAGTTACGAGCGGGAAGTAGGAACAGATACGCAGTATTTT.

The chain recombines TRBV4-3 with TRBJ2-2; 9 positions agree with TRBD2. The CDR3 runs 16 residues. Germline CDR1 LGHNA, CDR2 YSLEER. J lost 5 bases, V lost 7 bases, and 11 bases had no gene match. CDR3 nucleotide sequence: TGCGCCAGCAACACTAAACTAGCGGGTAATACCGGGGAGCTGTTTTTT. It is translated as CASNTKLAGNTGELFF.

V gene TRBV30 combines with J gene TRBJ1-3; D perhaps matches TRBD1 (5 bases). The CDR3 extends over 12 amino acids. Looked up from germline, CDR1 is GTSNPN and CDR2 is SVGIG (reference sequence). Trimming left V 5 bases short and J 4 bases short, with 9 bases between. CDR3 loop: CAWAGGGNTIYF. The CDR3 bases are TGTGCCTGGGCCGGGGGGGGAAACACCATATATTTT. Variable domain in full (rest from reference TRBV30 and TRBJ1-3): SQTIHQWPATLVQPVGSPLSLECTVEGTSNPNLYWYRQAAGRGLQLLFYSVGIGQISSEVPQNLSASRPQDRQFILSSKKLLLSDSGFYLCAWAGGGNTIYFGEGSWLTVV.

The chain links TRBV27 to TRBJ1-2, with 10 bases matching TRBD1. The junction had 11 bases not matched to a gene; V was cut back by 5 bases and J by 2 bases. Germline assignment: CDR1 MNHEY and CDR2 SMNVEV (reference sequence). The CDR3 has 17 amino acids. The CDR3 loop is CASSLSGTGAGNYGYTF. CDR3 bases: TGTGCCAGCAGTCTCTCCGGGACAGGGGCTGGGAACTATGGCTACACCTTC.

This clone was counted a single time. The chain has TRBV7-2 and TRBJ2-7; 10 bases align to TRBD2. V dropped 4 bases and J dropped 7; count of bases not matched to a gene: 10. CDR1 and CDR2 from the germline V gene are SGHTA and FQGNSA. The CDR3 is 15 amino acids. The CDR3 loop reads CASSWTSGSWVEQYF. Written as DNA, the CDR3 is TGTGCCAGCAGCTGGACTAGCGGCAGCTGGGTGGAGCAGTACTTC.

In DNA form, the CDR3 reads TGTGCCAGCAGCTCGCGCATGACGATCCCCGGGGAGCTGTTTTTT. This gives the protein CASSSRMTIPGELFF. This chain uses TRBV5-4 with TRBJ2-2; the D is unclear. Germline CDR1 and CDR2: SGHNT and YYREEE (reference sequence). This CDR3 has 15 amino acids. V lost 3 bases and J 6 bases, leaving 15 bases between the germline ends.

The chain recombines TRBV4-1 with TRBJ2-1, with TRBD2 matching over 12 bases. Trimming cost V 6 bases and J 5 bases; bases outside gene matches: 11. Germline V gene sequence: CDR1 MGHRA, CDR2 YSYEKL. The CDR3 runs to 17 residues. The CDR3 sequence is CASRRKNGLAGNNEQFF. The CDR3 DNA reads as TGCGCCAGCAGACGAAAGAACGGACTAGCGGGGAACAATGAGCAGTTCTTC.

This clone was observed a handful of times. The J gene is TRBJ1-3, the V gene TRBV2, with D possibly matching TRBD1 (6 bases). This CDR3 is built from 15 residues. The ends were cut back, 6 bases at V and 0 bases at J, with 12 bases in the middle. In germline, CDR1 is SNHLY, CDR2 FYNNEI. The CDR3, as DNA: TGTGCCAGCAGCGGACAGTTAATCTCTGGAAACACCATATATTTT. Its translation: CASSGQLISGNTIYF.